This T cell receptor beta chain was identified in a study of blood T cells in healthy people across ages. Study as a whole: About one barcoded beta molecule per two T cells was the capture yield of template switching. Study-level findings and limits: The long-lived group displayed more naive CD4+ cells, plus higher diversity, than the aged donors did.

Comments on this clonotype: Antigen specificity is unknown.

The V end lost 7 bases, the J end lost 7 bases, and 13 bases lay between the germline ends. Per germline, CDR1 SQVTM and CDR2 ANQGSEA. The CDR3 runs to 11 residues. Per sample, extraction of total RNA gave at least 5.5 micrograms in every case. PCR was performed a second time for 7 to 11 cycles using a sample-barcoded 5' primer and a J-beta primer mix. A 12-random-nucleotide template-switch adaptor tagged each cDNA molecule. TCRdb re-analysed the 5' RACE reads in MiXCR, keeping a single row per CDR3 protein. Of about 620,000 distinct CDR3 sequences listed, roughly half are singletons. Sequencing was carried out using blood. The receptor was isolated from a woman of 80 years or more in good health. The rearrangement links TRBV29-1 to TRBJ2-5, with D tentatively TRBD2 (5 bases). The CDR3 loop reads CSALEVGTQYF. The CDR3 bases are TGCAGCGCCCTGGAGGTGGGGACCCAGTACTTC.